The T cell receptor beta chain described here comes from a study of T cells in Graves' hyperthyroidism and ophthalmopathy. This clonotype was counted a single time. The CDR3 contains 15 residues. The V gene's germline CDR1 is KGHDR and CDR2 SFDVKD. Deletions cut 6 bases from V and 0 bases from J, with 11 bases between. What was amplified from RNA transcripts were TCR beta CDR3 regions. The TCR CDR3 was amplified in a first-round RT-PCR using the HTBI primer set. TCRdb reanalysed the multiplex PCR reads using MiXCR and keeps one entry per CDR3 protein. The repertoire has about 380,000 distinct CDR3 sequences, around 20% of them found once; the top ten carry over 35%.

The chain carries TRBV24-1 and TRBJ2-1; D possibly corresponds to TRBD2 (5 bases). The receptor was derived from a man in his late teens or twenties with Graves' ophthalmopathy. Material: blood. CDR3 nucleotides: TGTGCCACCAGTTCTCCGGGGTCCTCCTACAATGAGCAGTTCTTC. Its translation: CATSSPGSSYNEQFF.